The TCR beta chain described here comes from a study of T-cell memory formation after mild COVID-19. The wider study: Clusters of TCRs were largely donor specific. General study findings and limits: Clones from the second wave (peaking day 37) had unconfirmed SARS-CoV-2 specificity. Clones that got smaller from day 15 to 85 had even CD4/CD8, while clones growing later tipped toward CD4+.

5'RACE, which relied on constant-segment primers, yielded TCR alpha and TCR beta cDNA libraries carrying sample barcodes and UMIs. Via MiXCR, TCRdb re-called the 5' RACE reads, giving one row per CDR3 protein. The sample holds about 190,000 distinct CDR3 sequences, 18% seen once. As concerns this clonotype: Antigen unknown.

CDR3 size: 12 residues. The germline gives CDR1 SEHNR, CDR2 FQNEAQ (reference sequence). The V and J ends lost 7 bases and 7 bases respectively, with 10 bases between them. This receptor was obtained from an adult woman who had mild COVID-19 (a few samples of this study predate the infection). Cell type and time point are not known. The rearrangement links TRBV7-9 to TRBJ2-2; D uncertain. The material sequenced was PBMCs or a T cell subset sorted from them (not recorded which). CDR3 amino acids: CASTPGVGELFF. CDR3 coding DNA: TGTGCCAGCACCCCCGGCGTCGGGGAGCTGTTTTTT. The full variable domain, completed using reference TRBV7-9 and TRBJ2-2, is DTGVSQNPRHKITKRGQNVTFRCDPISEHNRLYWYRQTLGQGPEFLTYFQNEAQLEKSRLLSDRFSAERPKGSFSTLEIQRTEQGDSAMYLCASTPGVGELFFGEGSRLTVL.